The sequence of this T cell receptor beta chain was determined in a study of radiotherapy plus CTLA-4 blockade in lung cancer. Whole-study context: Objective responses arose in approximately 19% of patients, and about 32% experienced disease control. Study-level results: TCR clones from tumors expanded in blood after radiotherapy plus ipilimumab.

Focal radiation plus CTLA-4 blockade with ipilimumab was given to patients with chemo-refractory metastatic non-small-cell lung cancer. This CDR3 has 14 residues. Germline V CDR1 and CDR2: MNHEY, SVGAGI. V lost 8 bases and J lost 2, with 16 bases in between. Points on this clone: Its target is unknown.

The repertoire was sequenced with immunoSEQ multiplex PCR; TCRdb's copy has only in-frame clones and lacks some. The sample has tens of thousands of clones; more than 70% are singletons. V usage is TRBV6-5 and J usage is TRBJ2-7; D is ambiguous. The material sequenced was peripheral blood, taken from a patient treated with radiotherapy plus ipilimumab. This clonotype was sampled from a human donor with non-small cell lung cancer whose response to radiotherapy plus ipilimumab could not be evaluated. CDR3 DNA: TGTGCCAGCCAACCAAGAGCGCCCCCCTACGAGCAGTACTTC. It specifies CASQPRAPPYEQYF.